These T cell receptor beta chains were read from a single sample in a study of CD8 T cells in Susac syndrome. MiXCR, applied by TCRdb to the immunoSEQ multiplex PCR reads, yields one record per CDR3 protein. Among 200,000 or so distinct CDR3 sequences listed, roughly 96% were seen once. What was sequenced was CD4+ T cells from PBMCs. The receptors derive from a human donor with multiple sclerosis. Both conserved end residues are part of each CDR3. The order of the fields is D gene, V gene, J gene, clone size, CDR3 DNA, CDR3 protein. A D gene is named only where the DNA matches it firmly. The listing skips clone size in some rows; elsewhere it reads once, few, many or a size class.

-	TRBV6-5	TRBJ2-3	-	TGTGCCAGCAGTTCCCGCCCGACAGATACGCAGTATTTT	CASSSRPTDTQYF
TRBD2	TRBV20-1	TRBJ2-1	-	TGCAGTGGTAGAACCCTTAGCGGGAGGCCCTATGAGCAGTTCTTC	CSGRTLSGRPYEQFF
-	TRBV29-1	TRBJ2-2	-	TGCAGCGTTGGGACGGCAGCGAACACCGGGGAGCTGTTTTTT	CSVGTAANTGELFF
TRBD1	TRBV29-1	TRBJ1-5	-	TGCAGCGTCCCGGACAGGGGGAATCAGCCCCAGCATTTT	CSVPDRGNQPQHF
-	TRBV15	TRBJ2-2	-	TGTGCCACAAAGACTAGGAGCACCGGGGAGCTGTTTTTT	CATKTRSTGELFF
-	TRBV2	TRBJ2-3	-	TGTGCCAGCATGTCAGGTAGCACAGATACGCAGTATTTT	CASMSGSTDTQYF
-	TRBV12-3/TRBV12-4	TRBJ2-5	-	TGTGCCAGCAGTCGGACAAGACCCAGGGCGACCCAGTACTTC	CASSRTRPRATQYF
-	TRBV24-1	TRBJ1-1	-	TGTGCCACCAGTGATTCAGGGACAACCGAAGCTTTCTTT	CATSDSGTTEAFF
-	TRBV12-3/TRBV12-4	TRBJ1-5	few	TGTGCCAGCAGTCCCGGACAACAGCCCCAGCATTTT	CASSPGQQPQHF
-	TRBV20-1	TRBJ2-3	-	TGCAGTGCTACCCACCTGGATACGCAGTATTTT	CSATHLDTQYF
-	TRBV18	TRBJ1-2	few	TGTGCCAGCTCACCAACGGTAAACTATGGCTACACCTTC	CASSPTVNYGYTF
-	TRBV14	TRBJ2-7	-	TGTGCCAGCAGCCAAGCGGGAGATAAATACGAGCAGTACTTC	CASSQAGDKYEQYF
-	TRBV12-3/TRBV12-4	TRBJ2-7	-	TGTGCCAGCAGTCCCTATGGGCCGAGCTCCTACGAGCAGTACTTC	CASSPYGPSSYEQYF
-	TRBV29-1	TRBJ2-1	-	TGCAGCGTTGAAGGCGGTTACAATGAGCAGTTCTTC	CSVEGGYNEQFF
-	TRBV30	TRBJ2-3	-	TGTGCCTGGGGCCCGGCCCTCACAGATACGCAGTATTTT	CAWGPALTDTQYF
-	TRBV24-1	TRBJ2-1	-	TGTGCCATCACCGGTCAGAGCTCCTACAATGAGCAGTTCTTC	CAITGQSSYNEQFF
-	TRBV30	TRBJ1-4	once	TGTGCCACCCCGATAGGAGGTGAAAAACTGTTTTTT	CATPIGGEKLFF
-	TRBV20-1	TRBJ1-2	-	TGCAGTGCTAGCCTTTGGGTTGACTATGGCTACACCTTC	CSASLWVDYGYTF
-	TRBV30	TRBJ1-2	-	TGTGCCTGGAGTGTGAGGGCGCGGGGCTACACCTTC	CAWSVRARGYTF
TRBD1	TRBV30	TRBJ2-7	-	TGTGCCTGGAGTGAGGGGGCGATCTACGAGCAGTACTTC	CAWSEGAIYEQYF
-	TRBV7-9	TRBJ2-3	-	TGTGCCAGCAGCTTACTCGCCCAAACGCAGTATTTT	CASSLLAQTQYF
-	TRBV12-3/TRBV12-4	TRBJ2-5	-	TGTGCCAGCCGCCTCCTCCAAGAGACCCAGTACTTC	CASRLLQETQYF
TRBD2	TRBV7-9	TRBJ2-2	once	TGTGCCAGCGGGAGGGACACCGGGGAGCTGTTTTTT	CASGRDTGELFF
-	TRBV20-1	TRBJ1-3	-	TGCAGTGCTGGGGGCTATGGAAACACCATATATTTT	CSAGGYGNTIYF
-	TRBV15	TRBJ2-6	-	TGTGCCACCAGCAGATCCTGGACAGCGGCCAACGTCCTGACTTTC	CATSRSWTAANVLTF
-	TRBV2	TRBJ1-6	-	TGTGCCAGCAAGGGGGAGCTTATTGCCAATTCACCCCTCCACTTT	CASKGELIANSPLHF
-	TRBV21-1	TRBJ2-3	-	TGTGCCAGCAGCATTGGGACTAGCGGCACAGATACGCAGTATTTT	CASSIGTSGTDTQYF
TRBD1	TRBV7-2	TRBJ2-1	-	TGTGCCAGCAGCTCACAGGGGCTTGAGCAGTTCTTC	CASSSQGLEQFF
-	TRBV5-1	TRBJ2-6	-	TGCGCCAGCAGCTGGCGGGACTCTGGGGCCAACGTCCTGACTTTC	CASSWRDSGANVLTF
-	TRBV6-5	TRBJ2-2	-	TGCGCCAGTACCGGGACGCCCGCGAACACCGGGGAGCTGTTTTTT	CASTGTPANTGELFF
-	TRBV27	TRBJ1-5	-	TGTGCCAGCAGTTTATTTTCCGCGGGTCAGCCCCAGCATTTT	CASSLFSAGQPQHF
TRBD1	TRBV23-1	TRBJ2-7	-	TGCGCCAGCAGTCTGATGGACAGGGGCTGCTACGAGCAGTACTTC	CASSLMDRGCYEQYF
TRBD1	TRBV7-2	TRBJ1-1	-	TGTGCCAGCAGCCAAGACAGGGTCTGGAACACTGAAGCTTTCTTT	CASSQDRVWNTEAFF
-	TRBV4-1	TRBJ2-3	-	TGCGCCAGCAGCCAAGTGGGGGTCCGGGATACGCAGTATTTT	CASSQVGVRDTQYF
-	TRBV7-2	TRBJ2-5	-	TGTGCCAGCAGCACCTGGACGAAAGAGACCCAGTACTTC	CASSTWTKETQYF
TRBD2	TRBV7-3	TRBJ2-7	-	TGTGCCAGCAGCCCAACTGGACTAGCGGGAGCAAGGGGCGAGCAGTACTTC	CASSPTGLAGARGEQYF
TRBD1	TRBV11-3	TRBJ1-6	-	TGTGCCAGCGGACAGGGGAATAATTCACCCCTCCACTTT	CASGQGNNSPLHF
TRBD1	TRBV29-1	TRBJ1-2	-	TGCAGCGTTGCCCTCGGGACAGATTATGGCTACACCTTC	CSVALGTDYGYTF
-	TRBV12-3/TRBV12-4	TRBJ1-2	-	TGTGCCAGCAGTTGGGCCAGCTATGGCTACACCTTC	CASSWASYGYTF
-	TRBV30	TRBJ2-5	-	TGTGCCTGGAACCCAAACGGGGGAGAGACCCAGTACTTC	CAWNPNGGETQYF
-	TRBV12-3/TRBV12-4	TRBJ1-1	-	TGTGCCAGCAGTTATATGAGGGGCCCGAACACTGAAGCTTTCTTT	CASSYMRGPNTEAFF
TRBD2	TRBV29-1	TRBJ2-1	once	TGCAGCGTTGGGACTAGCGGGAGGGCTGTGGATGAGCAGTTCTTC	CSVGTSGRAVDEQFF
-	TRBV9	TRBJ1-2	-	TGTGCCAGCAGCCGGGAGGGATTCTATGGCTACACCTTC	CASSREGFYGYTF
-	TRBV6-5	TRBJ2-5	-	TGTGCCAGCAGGTGGCTACAGCTACAAGAGACCCAGTACTTC	CASRWLQLQETQYF
-	TRBV27	TRBJ2-1	-	TGTGCCACCCTCCCAGCGCGGGCCGCTACCTCCTACAATGAGCAGTTCTTC	CATLPARAATSYNEQFF
-	TRBV29-1	TRBJ2-1	once	TGCAGCGTTGAGGTCGTCTACAATGAGCAGTTCTTC	CSVEVVYNEQFF
-	TRBV10-3	TRBJ2-7	-	TGTGCCATCAGTGAGTCGAAAGGCGGGACCTACGAGCAGTACTTC	CAISESKGGTYEQYF